This passage covers 12 T cell receptor beta chains from one sample sequenced in a study of OX40 agonist ivuxolimab in advanced cancers. This table comes from immunoSEQ multiplex PCR, and its TCRdb copy is limited to in-frame clones, with some not included. Here the sample spans 80,000 to 100,000 clones, around 85% being singletons. The sequences come from CD4+ or CD8+ T cells sorted from blood, collected in a trial of the OX40 agonist ivuxolimab. These receptors originate from an adult with an advanced solid tumor such as melanoma, head and neck, liver or kidney cancer.

This sequence joins TRBV19 and TRBJ1-5, with D hard to call. CDR3 length: 12 amino acids. CDR1 is LNHDA, CDR2 SQIVND, per germline (reference sequence). The V end lost 3 bases, the J end lost 7 bases, and 7 bases lay between the germline ends. In DNA form, the CDR3 reads TGTGCCAGTAGTATCCCCCGGCAGCCCCAGCATTTT. Translated: CASSIPRQPQHF.

The genes are TRBV6-4 and TRBJ2-1, with D possibly being TRBD1 (6 bases). Germline V gene sequence: CDR1 MRHNA, CDR2 SNTAGT. Trimming pared 0 bases from V and 8 bases from J, leaving 17 bases between. The CDR3 length is 16 residues. The CDR3 loop is CASSDSGASRSDEQFF. The CDR3 bases are TGTGCCAGCAGTGACTCGGGGGCCTCCCGGAGCGATGAGCAGTTCTTC.

This clone was found a few times. The chain's CDR3 is CASSMGQGGSYNEQFF. CDR3 in DNA: TGTGCCAGTAGTATGGGGCAAGGCGGGTCCTACAATGAGCAGTTCTTC. V and J are TRBV19 and TRBJ2-1; possibly TRBD1 or TRBD2 for D (5 bases each). Germline V CDR1 and CDR2: LNHDA, SQIVND (reference sequence). This CDR3 has 16 residues. Trimming took 3 bases from V and 1 from J, leaving 13 bases between them.

The chain recombines TRBV6-6 with TRBJ2-1, with 8 bases identical to TRBD1. There are 13 residues in the CDR3. The V gene's germline CDR1 is MNHNY and CDR2 SVGAGI (reference sequence). V shed 8 bases, J shed 6 bases, and the junction held 6 bases outside the gene matches. CDR3 sequence (DNA): TGTGCCAGCTCCTTGACAGGGGTCAATGAGCAGTTCTTC. Translated, it gives CASSLTGVNEQFF.

The genes are TRBV6-6 and TRBJ1-2, with D possibly matching TRBD1 (5 bases). This CDR3 comprises 15 residues. Per germline, CDR1 MNHNY and CDR2 SVGAGI (reference sequence). The germline V and J ends were trimmed by 0 bases and 4 bases, with 12 bases remaining between them. The CDR3 loop reads CASSYSGEGGYGYTF. CDR3 nucleotides: TGTGCCAGCAGTTACTCGGGGGAGGGCGGCTATGGCTACACCTTC.

In this sample, this clone turned up once. V gene TRBV2 combines with J gene TRBJ1-2; TRBD1 matches at 9 bases. The CDR3 sequence is 14 residues long. V shed 6 bases and J 5 bases; nucleotides not matched to a gene: 7. Germline values: CDR1 SNHLY, CDR2 FYNNEI. The CDR3 nucleotides are TGTGCCAGCAGACAGGGGGCAGAAGGGTATGGCTACACCTTC. Translating gives CASRQGAEGYGYTF.

The chain joins TRBV5-1 to TRBJ2-1; 12 positions agree with TRBD2. Germline CDR1 is SGHRS and CDR2 is YFSETQ. V lost 3 bases, J lost 4 bases, and 2 bases stayed unmatched. This CDR3 is built from 15 residues. The DNA of the CDR3 is TGCGCCAGCAGCTCTCTAGCGGGGGGGTACAATGAGCAGTTCTTC. Translation: CASSSLAGGYNEQFF. The full variable domain, completed using reference TRBV5-1 and TRBJ2-1, is KAGVTQTPRYLIKTRGQQVTLSCSPISGHRSVSWYQQTPGQGLQFLFEYFSETQRNKGNFPGRFSGRQFSNSRSEMNVSTLELGDSALYLCASSSLAGGYNEQFFGPGTRLTVL.

The chain joins TRBV19 to TRBJ1-2, with D unclear. V lost 5 bases, J lost 3 bases, and 13 bases lay in between. CDR1 LNHDA and CDR2 SQIVND come from the germline V gene (reference sequence). This CDR3 spans 14 amino acids. CDR3 region: CASSLSVLDYGYTF. CDR3 DNA sequence: TGTGCCAGTAGTCTCAGCGTCTTGGACTATGGCTACACCTTC. Full variable domain (missing parts from reference TRBV19 and TRBJ1-2): DGGITQSPKYLFRKEGQNVTLSCEQNLNHDAMYWYRQDPGQGLRLIYYSQIVNDFQKGDIAEGYSVSREKKESFPLTVTSAQKNPTAFYLCASSLSVLDYGYTFGSGTRLTVV.

V is TRBV29-1 and J is TRBJ1-2, with a weak D call TRBD1 (6 bases). Germline V gene lookup returns CDR1 SQVTM and CDR2 ANQGSEA. CDR3 length: 12 residues. V lost 5 bases, J lost 7 bases, and 14 bases lay in between. CDR3: CSVTWGAAGYTF. CDR3 sequence (DNA): TGCAGCGTTACGTGGGGGGCCGCTGGCTACACCTTC.

The V and J genes are TRBV6-6 and TRBJ2-1; 7 bases agree with TRBD1. The CDR3 spans 14 residues. Germline assignment: CDR1 MNHNY and CDR2 SVGAGI (reference sequence). Trimming took 2 bases from V and 8 from J; bases not matched to a gene: 6. The CDR3 protein is CASSYGYRGDEQFF. The CDR3 coding sequence is TGTGCCAGCAGTTACGGCTACAGGGGAGATGAGCAGTTCTTC.

The rearrangement uses TRBV6-5 and TRBJ2-7, with TRBD1 matching over 7 bases. In germline, CDR1 is MNHEY, CDR2 SVGAGI. J lost 5 bases, V lost 0 bases, and 10 bases had no gene match. This CDR3 comprises 16 residues. The CDR3 nucleotides are TGTGCCAGCAGTTACTCCACCGGGACAGTCGGCAACGAGCAGTACTTC. Its protein product is CASSYSTGTVGNEQYF.

The chain combines TRBV30 with TRBJ2-1; D is possibly TRBD1 or TRBD2 (6 bases each). From germline, CDR1 is GTSNPN and CDR2 SVGIG (reference sequence). Trimming removed 4 bases from V and 0 bases from J, with 16 bases in between. There are 16 residues in the CDR3. The CDR3 sequence: CAWNSGGPSSYNEQFF. The CDR3 nucleotides are TGTGCCTGGAATAGTGGGGGGCCCAGCTCCTACAATGAGCAGTTCTTC.